Listed below are T cell receptor beta chains from one sample, sequenced in a study of regulatory T cells in long-lasting Graves disease. Using its own MiXCR run on the multiplex PCR reads, TCRdb lists one record per CDR3 protein. The table shows more than 650,000 distinct CDR3 sequences, with 25% to 35% occurring only once. Sequenced here: peripheral blood mononuclear cells (PBMCs), sampled when the disease was refractory, from a patient treated with antithyroid drugs. These receptors were obtained from a female donor with Graves disease. Each CDR3 is given with its conserved first and last residue.

>TRBJ1-2|TRBV3-1
CASSFAGSNYGYTF
>TRBJ2-7|TRBV19
CASNAGQGALGDEQYF
>TRBJ1-3|TRBV27
CASSATGSSGNTIYF
>TRBJ1-2|TRBV29-1
CSVVGRSGYGYTF
>TRBJ1-1|TRBV14
CASSQDKRVGDMNTEAFF
>TRBJ2-7|TRBV6-1
CASSENRASYEQYF
>TRBJ1-1|TRBV10-3
CAISRGGENTEAFF
>TRBJ2-3|TRBV7-9
CASSGLAQYF
>TRBJ1-1|TRBV29-1
CSVDQGLVTEAFF
>TRBJ1-1|TRBV3-1
CASSPRGVRGTEAFF
>TRBJ2-1|TRBV27
CASSFYRAPPNNEQFF
>TRBJ1-5|TRBV6-1
CASRNGNNQPQHF
>TRBJ1-1|TRBV12-3/TRBV12-4
CASSPSTRRAEAFF
>TRBJ1-2|TRBV2
CASSGQGVGGYTF
>TRBJ1-2|TRBV5-1
CASRTGVDYGYTF
>TRBJ1-6|TRBV27
CASSLLQSSRNSPLHF
>TRBJ2-7|TRBV7-9
CASSFSGVLYEQYF
>TRBJ1-6|TRBV6-1
CASSDCEASSYNSPLHF
>TRBJ1-4|TRBV12-5
CASGLGRQNEKLFF
>TRBJ2-7|TRBV28
CASTQTLLLAGDRYEQYF
>TRBJ1-3|TRBV28
CASSLAGQLDTIYF
>TRBJ1-4|TRBV27
CASSLLGGVAEKLFF
>TRBJ1-2|TRBV18
CASSPRQGRGYTF
>TRBJ2-7|TRBV28
CASSKGGGYYEQYF
>TRBJ1-5|TRBV3-1
CASSQVDSNQPQHF
>TRBJ2-7|TRBV4-1
CASSPGLGEQYF
>TRBJ1-5|TRBV27
CASSLLWGRGQPQHF
>TRBJ1-1|TRBV19
CASSPRGVMNTEAFF
>TRBJ2-7|TRBV29-1
CSVRKPTSGKGYEQYF
>TRBJ1-1|TRBV30
CAWSVLGGSDTEAFF
>TRBJ1-2|TRBV19
CASTKLITGNYGYTF
>TRBJ1-2|TRBV12-3/TRBV12-4
CASRRGQGNYGYTF
>TRBJ1-1|TRBV6-2/TRBV6-3
CASSYQGNTEAFF
>TRBJ1-2|TRBV25-1
CASSAGRLGYGYTF
>TRBJ2-5|TRBV3-1
CASSTIAGRETQYF
>TRBJ1-2|TRBV6-1
CASSEGERANYGYTF
>TRBJ2-7|TRBV5-1
CASSLGASGTYEQYF
>TRBJ1-1|TRBV19
CASSNRVPGYTEAFF
>TRBJ2-7|TRBV12-5
CASGLAGVMYEQYF
>TRBJ1-2|TRBV5-1
CASSSGQGLHGYTF
>TRBJ1-4|TRBV5-6
CASSSETGGSNEKLFF
>TRBJ2-7|TRBV12-3/TRBV12-4
CASNAGGSYEQYF
>TRBJ1-5|TRBV11-2
CASSLKGGNQPQHF
>TRBJ2-5|TRBV19
CASSMRTSGSGETQYF
>TRBJ2-7|TRBV20-1
CSAEASSGRPYKQYF
>TRBJ1-4|TRBV3-1
CASARDRNNEKLFF
>TRBJ1-1|TRBV30
CAWSGGTGKTEAFF
>TRBJ1-2|TRBV7-9
CASSRQGRGDGYTF
>TRBJ1-2|TRBV20-1
CNARDRGAGGYGYTF
>TRBJ2-7|TRBV6-1
CASTKGTGTHYEQYF
>TRBJ1-5|TRBV12-3/TRBV12-4
CASSTRLDRGYSNQPQHF
>TRBJ1-2|TRBV28
CASSLWDSSNYGYTF
>TRBJ1-5|TRBV27
CASSPTGTGQDQPQHF
>TRBJ1-1|TRBV3-1
CASSQGQGSGAFF
>TRBJ2-7|TRBV10-3
CATHDRVLNEQYF
>TRBJ2-5|TRBV29-1
CSVEDRRTGTQYF
>TRBJ2-5|TRBV5-5
CASSLAQMRETQYF